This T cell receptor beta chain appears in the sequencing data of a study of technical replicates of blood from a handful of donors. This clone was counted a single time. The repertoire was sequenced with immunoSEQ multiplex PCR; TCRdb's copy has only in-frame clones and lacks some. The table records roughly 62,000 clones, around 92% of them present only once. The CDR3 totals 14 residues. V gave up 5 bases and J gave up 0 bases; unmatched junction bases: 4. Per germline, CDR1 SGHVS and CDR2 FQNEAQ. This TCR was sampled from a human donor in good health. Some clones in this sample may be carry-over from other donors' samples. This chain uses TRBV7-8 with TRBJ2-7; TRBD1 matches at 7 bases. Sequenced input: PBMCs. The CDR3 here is CASSETGNSYEQYF. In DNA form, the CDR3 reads TGTGCCAGCAGCGAGACAGGGAACTCCTACGAGCAGTACTTC.